This T cell receptor (beta chain) was captured by sequencing in a study of T cell repertoires in cytomegalovirus infection. Across the whole study: Epitope selection comprised recently identified HLA-C-restricted CMV epitopes and well-studied HLA-B-restricted CMV epitopes. Public TCR beta signatures provided an indication of both CMV infection and a matching HLA type.

There are a few counts of this clonotype. Antigen specificity is unknown. Study-level results: Summed frequency of public TCR beta families distinguished CMV carriers with the relevant HLA. Across the ex vivo response, the dominant clonotypes were HLA-C-restricted CMV-specific TCR beta clonotypes.

The CDR3 loop spans 12 amino acids. V lost 0 bases and J lost 3, with 3 bases in between. Germline V gives CDR1 SGHNT, CDR2 YYREEE (reference sequence). TCRdb fed the reads into MiXCR, producing one record per CDR3 protein. The top ten hold roughly 17% of the sample, which has approximately 500,000 distinct CDR3 sequences, roughly a third seen once. The source of this sequence is a human donor in good health (CMV status not recorded). Some clones in this sample may be carry-over from other donors' samples. The J gene is TRBJ2-5, the V gene TRBV5-4, with D unresolved. Sequencing used cultured PBMCs, obtained from culture after CMV antigen stimulation. CDR3 amino acids: CASSLEEETQYF. In nucleotides, the CDR3 is TGTGCCAGCAGCTTGGAAGAAGAGACCCAGTACTTC. Filled out from reference TRBV5-4 and TRBJ2-5, the complete variable domain reads ETGVTQSPTHLIKTRGQQVTLRCSSQSGHNTVSWYQQALGQGPQFIFQYYREEENGRGNFPPRFSGLQFPNYSSELNVNALELDDSALYLCASSLEEETQYFGPGTRLLVL.